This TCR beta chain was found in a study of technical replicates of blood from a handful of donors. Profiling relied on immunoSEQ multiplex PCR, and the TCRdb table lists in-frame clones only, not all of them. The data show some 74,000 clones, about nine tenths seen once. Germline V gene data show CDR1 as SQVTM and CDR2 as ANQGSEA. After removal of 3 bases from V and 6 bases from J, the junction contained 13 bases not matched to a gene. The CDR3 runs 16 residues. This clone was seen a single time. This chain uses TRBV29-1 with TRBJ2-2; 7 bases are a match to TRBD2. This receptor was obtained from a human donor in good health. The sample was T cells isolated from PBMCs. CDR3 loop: CSVEGGGAGSSGELFF. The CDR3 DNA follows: TGCAGCGTTGAGGGGGGGGGAGCGGGATCGTCCGGGGAGCTGTTTTTT.